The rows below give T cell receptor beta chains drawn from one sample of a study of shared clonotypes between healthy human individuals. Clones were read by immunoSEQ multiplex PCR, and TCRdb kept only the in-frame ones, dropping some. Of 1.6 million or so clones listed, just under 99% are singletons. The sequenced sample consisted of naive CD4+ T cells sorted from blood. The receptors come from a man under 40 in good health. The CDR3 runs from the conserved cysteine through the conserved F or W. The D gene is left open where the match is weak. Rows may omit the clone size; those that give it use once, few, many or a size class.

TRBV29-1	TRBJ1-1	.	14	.	TGCAGCGTTGACTCGTCCGGGATGTTCACTGAAGCTTTCTTT	CSVDSSGMFTEAFF
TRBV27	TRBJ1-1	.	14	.	TGTGCCAGCAACCTGACAGGACTAAACACTGAAGCTTTCTTT	CASNLTGLNTEAFF
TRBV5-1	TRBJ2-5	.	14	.	TGCGCCAGCGGGTATGAGGGGAGCCAAGAGACCCAGTACTTC	CASGYEGSQETQYF
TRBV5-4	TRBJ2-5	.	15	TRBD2	TGTGCCAGCAGCTTAAGTGGGAGGGCATACGAGACCCAGTACTTC	CASSLSGRAYETQYF
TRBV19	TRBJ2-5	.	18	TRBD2	TGTGCCAGTAGTATCTACCAGATAGCGGGAGGGACTGTAGAGACCCAGTACTTC	CASSIYQIAGGTVETQYF
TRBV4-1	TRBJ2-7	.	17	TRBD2	TGCGCCAGCAGCCACCGAGCACTAGCGGGAGGGCGTAGCGAGCAGTACTTC	CASSHRALAGGRSEQYF
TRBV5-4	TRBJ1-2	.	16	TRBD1	TGTGCCAGCAGCTTGGGAGGACGGGACAGCAACTATGGCTACACCTTC	CASSLGGRDSNYGYTF
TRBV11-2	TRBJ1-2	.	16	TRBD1	TGTGCCAGCAGTCTTCAAGACAGGGACGGAGGCTATGGCTACACCTTC	CASSLQDRDGGYGYTF
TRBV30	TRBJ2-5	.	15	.	TGTGCCTGGAGCGTTCCCATGGGGATAGAAGAGACCCAGTACTTC	CAWSVPMGIEETQYF
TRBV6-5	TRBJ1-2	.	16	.	TGTGCCAGCAGTTACCCCCGGGGGGCGGGAGTACGTGGCTACACCTTC	CASSYPRGAGVRGYTF
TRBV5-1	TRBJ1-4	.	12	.	TGCGCCAGCAGCCAATCGGGGGGAAAACTGTTTTTT	CASSQSGGKLFF
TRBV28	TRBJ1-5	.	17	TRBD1	TGTGCCACCGTTCCTCCGACAGGGGGCAACAGCAATCAGCCCCAGCATTTT	CATVPPTGGNSNQPQHF
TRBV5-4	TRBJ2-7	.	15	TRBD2	TGTGCCAGCAGCTTGGTGGGGAGGGCATCCTACGAGCAGTACTTC	CASSLVGRASYEQYF
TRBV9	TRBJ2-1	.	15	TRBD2	TGTGCCAGCAGCGGCAGCGGGAGCCCCCACAATGAGCAGTTCTTC	CASSGSGSPHNEQFF
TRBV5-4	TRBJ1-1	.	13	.	TGTGCCAGCAGTTTCGACGGACCCACTGAAGCTTTCTTT	CASSFDGPTEAFF
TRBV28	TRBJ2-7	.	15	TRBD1	TGTGCCAGCTCATTAACAACCCGGGACAGGGTCGAGCAGTACTTC	CASSLTTRDRVEQYF
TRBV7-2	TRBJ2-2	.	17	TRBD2	TGTGCCAGCAACTTCCCCGGACTAGCGTTAAACACCGGGGAGCTGTTTTTT	CASNFPGLALNTGELFF
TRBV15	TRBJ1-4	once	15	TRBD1	TGTGCCACCAGCAGAGATCAAGGGGGCTATGAAAAACTGTTTTTT	CATSRDQGGYEKLFF